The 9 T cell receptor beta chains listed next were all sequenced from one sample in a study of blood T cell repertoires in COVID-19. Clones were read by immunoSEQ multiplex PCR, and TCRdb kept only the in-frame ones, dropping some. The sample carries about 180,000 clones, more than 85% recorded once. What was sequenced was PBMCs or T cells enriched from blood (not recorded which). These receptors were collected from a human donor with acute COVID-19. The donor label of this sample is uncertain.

In DNA form, the CDR3 reads TGTGCCAGCAGTTTAAGCCGGACAGATGGCTACACCTTC. As protein: CASSLSRTDGYTF. The V call is TRBV12-3 or TRBV12-4, the J call TRBJ1-2, with D possibly TRBD1 on 6 matching bases. CDR3 length equals 13 residues. Trimming shortened V by 2 bases and J by 6 bases, and 10 bases separated the two germline ends.

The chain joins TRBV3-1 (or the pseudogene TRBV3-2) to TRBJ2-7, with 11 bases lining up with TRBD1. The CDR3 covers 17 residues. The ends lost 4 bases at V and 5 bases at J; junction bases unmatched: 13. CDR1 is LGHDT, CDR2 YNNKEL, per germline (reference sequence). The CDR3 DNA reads TGTGCCAGCAGCCCTTATGAGCGGACAGGGGGCGGTGACGAGCAGTACTTC. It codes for CASSPYERTGGGDEQYF.

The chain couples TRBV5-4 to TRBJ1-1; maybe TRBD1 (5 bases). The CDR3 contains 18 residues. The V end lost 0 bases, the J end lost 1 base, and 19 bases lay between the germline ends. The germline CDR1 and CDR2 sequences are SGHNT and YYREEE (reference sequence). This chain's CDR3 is CASSLVLRRDLRNTEAFF. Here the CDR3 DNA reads TGTGCCAGCAGCTTGGTCTTACGCAGGGATTTGCGGAACACTGAAGCTTTCTTT. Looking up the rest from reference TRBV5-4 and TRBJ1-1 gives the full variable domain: ETGVTQSPTHLIKTRGQQVTLRCSSQSGHNTVSWYQQALGQGPQFIFQYYREEENGRGNFPPRFSGLQFPNYSSELNVNALELDDSALYLCASSLVLRRDLRNTEAFFGQGTRLTVV.

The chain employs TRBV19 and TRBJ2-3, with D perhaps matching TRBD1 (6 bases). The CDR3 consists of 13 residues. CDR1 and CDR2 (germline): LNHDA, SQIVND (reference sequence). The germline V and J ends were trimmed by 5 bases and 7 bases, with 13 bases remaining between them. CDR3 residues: CASSPGDTHTQYF. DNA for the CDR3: TGTGCCAGTAGTCCCGGGGACACTCATACGCAGTATTTT.

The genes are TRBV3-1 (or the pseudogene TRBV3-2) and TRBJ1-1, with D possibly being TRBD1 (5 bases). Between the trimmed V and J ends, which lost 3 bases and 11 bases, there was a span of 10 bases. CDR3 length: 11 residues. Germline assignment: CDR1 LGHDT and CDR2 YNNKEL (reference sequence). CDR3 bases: TGTGCCAGCAGCCAGGGACTGTGGGCTTTCTTT. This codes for CASSQGLWAFF.

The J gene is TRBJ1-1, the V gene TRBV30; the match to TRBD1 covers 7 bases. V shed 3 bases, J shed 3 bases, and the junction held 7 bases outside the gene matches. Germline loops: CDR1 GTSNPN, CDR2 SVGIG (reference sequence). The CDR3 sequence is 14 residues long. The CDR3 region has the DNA TGTGCCTGGAGCGGGATTACAGGGGACACTGAAGCTTTCTTT. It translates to CAWSGITGDTEAFF.

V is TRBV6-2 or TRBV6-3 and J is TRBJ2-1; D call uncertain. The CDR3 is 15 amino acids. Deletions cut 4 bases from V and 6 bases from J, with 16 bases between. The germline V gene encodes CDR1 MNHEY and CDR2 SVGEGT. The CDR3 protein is CASSFTGSFTNEQFF. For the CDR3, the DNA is TGTGCCAGCAGTTTTACGGGTTCCTTTACCAATGAGCAGTTCTTC.

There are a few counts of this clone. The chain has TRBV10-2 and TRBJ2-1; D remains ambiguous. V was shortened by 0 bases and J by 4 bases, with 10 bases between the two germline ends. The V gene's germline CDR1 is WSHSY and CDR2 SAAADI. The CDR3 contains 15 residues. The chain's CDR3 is CASSESAPHYNEQFF. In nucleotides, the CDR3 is TGCGCCAGCAGTGAGTCGGCCCCCCATTACAATGAGCAGTTCTTC.

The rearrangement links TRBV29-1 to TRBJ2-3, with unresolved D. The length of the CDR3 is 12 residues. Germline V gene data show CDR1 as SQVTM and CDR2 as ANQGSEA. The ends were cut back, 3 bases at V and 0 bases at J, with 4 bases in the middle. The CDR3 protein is CSVDTSTDTQYF. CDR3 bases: TGCAGCGTTGATACTAGCACAGATACGCAGTATTTT.